This T cell receptor (beta chain) was profiled in a study of blood T cell repertoires in COVID-19. Study background: The study drew acute and convalescent COVID-19 samples from the United States, Italy and Spain. T cells, B-cell-depleted T cells, or PBMCs provided the cDNA or gDNA that served as material.

V lost 2 bases to trimming and J lost 0 bases; unmatched junction nucleotides: 1. From germline, CDR1 is MNHEY and CDR2 SVGAGI. The CDR3 contains 14 residues. Methods used by the authors: Amplification of reference gene primers was used by the study to estimate nucleated cell counts. Method: immunoSEQ multiplex PCR; TCRdb's copy keeps in-frame clones and lacks some. D and trimming come from the DNA, and the V and J calls and clone size come from that table. This table has about 64,000 clones, approximately 82% appearing once. V and J are TRBV6-5 and TRBJ2-7; 7 bases match TRBD2. The sequenced sample consisted of peripheral blood. The sequence was obtained from an older woman with acute or convalescent COVID-19. The DNA for the CDR3 is TGTGCCAGCAGTTACAGGACTAGCTCCTACGAGCAGTACTTC. Its protein product is CASSYRTSSYEQYF.